Sequencing of this T cell receptor beta chain was carried out in a study of Tregs in tolerant kidney transplant recipients. Study background: Mixed chimerism was transient after nonmyeloablative marrow transplants from related graft donors. Study-wide findings and caveats: Tolerant patients' donor-specific Tregs expanded beyond overall Tregs, suggesting antigen-driven growth. Expanding Tregs on activated donor B cells appeared to best identify donor-specific TCRbeta clones.

Trimming removed 5 bases from V and 1 base from J; junction bases left unmatched: 6. Germline values: CDR1 SGHKS, CDR2 YYEKEE (reference sequence). The CDR3 totals 15 residues. On this clone: No antigen is known for it.

Method: immunoSEQ multiplex PCR; TCRdb's copy keeps in-frame clones and lacks some. This table holds about 83,000 clones, less than 98% found once. Sequenced material: CD4+ T cells from blood, taken before the transplant. The clonotype was recovered from a human donor who received a combined kidney and bone marrow transplant. The J gene is TRBJ2-3, the V gene TRBV5-5; TRBD2 matches 8 bases. The CDR3 protein is CASRPTSGRTDTQYF. The CDR3 bases are TGTGCCAGCAGACCAACTAGCGGACGCACAGATACGCAGTATTTT. The whole variable domain, filled in from reference TRBV5-5 and TRBJ2-3, reads DAGVTQSPTHLIKTRGQQVTLRCSPISGHKSVSWYQQVLGQGPQFIFQYYEKEERGRGNFPDRFSARQFPNYSSELNVNALLLGDSALYLCASRPTSGRTDTQYFGPGTRLTVL.